This TCR beta chain was identified during a study of shared clonotypes between healthy human individuals. The study, taken as a whole, reports: A small donor pool kept down the genetic and exposure-history diversity that was represented. Deeper or shallower sequencing was expected to change how clonotypes are shared among donors.

The unsorted PBMC replicate PCRs were performed with approximately 0.3 ug DNA, 25,000 to 30,000 T cell genomes. Libraries were prepared by immunoSEQ multiplex PCR; TCRdb keeps only in-frame clonotypes and omits some of them. The sample contains hundreds of thousands of clones, approximately 71% of which appear only once. Germline-derived CDR1 and CDR2 are SGHAT and FQNNGV. J gave up 6 bases and V 1 base, and 12 bases lay outside the gene matches. The CDR3 covers 16 residues. This clone was counted ten times or more. Its antigen is unidentified. The sample has other DNA sequences that encode this CDR3 too. Caucasian adults living in Nashville, Tennessee, provided all samples.

The material sequenced was PBMCs. This clonotype originated in a middle-aged woman in good health. Some clones in this sample may be carry-over from other donors' samples. This chain links TRBV11-2 with TRBJ2-7, with 7 bases aligning to TRBD1. The CDR3 here is CASSLGPTRGKGEQYF. The CDR3 DNA reads as TGTGCCAGCAGCTTAGGCCCTACCAGGGGGAAGGGCGAGCAGTACTTC.